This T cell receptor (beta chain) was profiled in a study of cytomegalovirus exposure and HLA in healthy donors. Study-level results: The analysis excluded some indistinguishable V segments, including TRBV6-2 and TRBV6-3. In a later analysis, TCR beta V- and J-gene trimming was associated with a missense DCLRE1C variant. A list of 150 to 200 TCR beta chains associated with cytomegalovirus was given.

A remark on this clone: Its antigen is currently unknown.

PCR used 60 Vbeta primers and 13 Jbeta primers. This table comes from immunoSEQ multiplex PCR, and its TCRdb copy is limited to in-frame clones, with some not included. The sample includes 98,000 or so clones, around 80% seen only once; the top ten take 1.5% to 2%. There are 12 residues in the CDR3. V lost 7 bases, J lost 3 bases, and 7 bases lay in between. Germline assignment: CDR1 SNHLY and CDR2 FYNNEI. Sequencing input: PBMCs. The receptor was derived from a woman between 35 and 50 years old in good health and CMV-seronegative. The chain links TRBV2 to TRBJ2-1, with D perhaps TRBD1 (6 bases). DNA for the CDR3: TGTGCCAGCACAGGGGTCTACAATGAGCAGTTCTTC. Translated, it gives CASTGVYNEQFF. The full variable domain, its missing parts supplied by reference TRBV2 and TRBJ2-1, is EPEVTQTPSHQVTQMGQEVILRCVPISNHLYFYWYRQILGQKVEFLVSFYNNEISEKSEIFDDQFSVERPDGSNFTLKIRSTKLEDSAMYFCASTGVYNEQFFGPGTRLTVL.